This T cell receptor beta chain was observed in a study of cytomegalovirus exposure and HLA in healthy donors. Only in-frame clones appear in the TCRdb table, and some are missing; sequencing was by immunoSEQ multiplex PCR. The repertoire has some 290,000 clones, approximately 91% of them found once; the top ten carry approximately 0.95%. With 8 bases clipped from V and 0 bases from J, the junction kept 7 bases outside the gene matches. CDR3 size: 16 residues. Germline V gives CDR1 SEHNR, CDR2 FQNEAQ (reference sequence). Sequencing used PBMCs. The source is a man aged 30 to 39 in good health and CMV-seronegative. V is TRBV7-9 and J is TRBJ2-2; 9 positions match TRBD1. This chain's CDR3 is CASGEQGAPNTGELFF. As DNA, the CDR3 is TGTGCCAGCGGGGAACAGGGGGCGCCGAACACCGGGGAGCTGTTTTTT.